This is a list of T cell receptor beta chains from one sample in a study of cytomegalovirus exposure and HLA in healthy donors. The protocol was immunoSEQ multiplex PCR, while the TCRdb copy is restricted to in-frame clones and leaves out a portion. In the table there are more than 150,000 clones, 84% of which are singletons. The source material was PBMCs. The origin of the receptors is a boy younger than 18 in good health and CMV-seronegative. Each CDR3 is given with its conserved first and last residue.

12,TRBV7-2,TRBJ1-1,CASSPQTGGAFF
12,TRBV29-1,TRBJ1-5,CSARTENQPQHF
15,TRBV5-5,TRBJ2-7,CASSLAGGSTYAQYF
16,TRBV5-1,TRBJ2-3,CASSLGWEGRADTQYF
15,TRBV4-2,TRBJ1-4,CASSQVRQGTTKLFF
14,TRBV7-2,TRBJ1-1,CASSSDRWGTEAFF
16,TRBV14,TRBJ2-7,CASSPVPDREIYEQYF
14,TRBV11-2,TRBJ2-7,CASSLVHLLYEQYF
12,TRBV10-3,TRBJ2-7,CAIGGGLYEQYF
17,TRBV4-2,TRBJ1-6,CASSQTTGVVGNSPLHF
15,TRBV9,TRBJ1-1,CASSGTGGMNTEAFF
19,TRBV7-9,TRBJ2-6,CASSSRWTGKSSGANVLTF
14,TRBV27,TRBJ2-7,CASSSRGRVHEQYF
15,TRBV6-5,TRBJ1-6,CASRPPGQGNSPLHF
13,TRBV2,TRBJ2-1,CAGRDRDYNEQFF
15,TRBV2,TRBJ2-5,CASSRGRGNQETQYF
17,TRBV5-5,TRBJ1-5,CASSFWDRTYSNQPQHF
13,TRBV5-4,TRBJ1-1,CASSSPGDTEAFF
16,TRBV5-6,TRBJ2-5,CASSSIGVGVKETQYF
13,TRBV30,TRBJ1-5,CAWSLAGNQPQHF